A selection of T cell receptor beta chains follows, all from one sample in a study of blood T cells in healthy people across ages. TCRdb re-derived calls from the 5' RACE reads in MiXCR, one entry per CDR3 protein. The sample includes about 1.8 million distinct CDR3 sequences, 49% of them seen just once. Material: blood. These TCRs come from a woman in her thirties or forties in good health. Both conserved end residues are part of each CDR3. A D gene is named only where the DNA matches it firmly. Only part of the rows carry a size: once, few, many, or a class if the clone is expanded.

abundance	j_gene	d_gene	v_gene	CDR3aa	CDR3nt
NA	TRBJ2-7	TRBD2	TRBV6-2/TRBV6-3	CASSYRATSGGEQYF	TGTGCCAGCAGTTACAGAGCAACTAGCGGGGGCGAGCAGTACTTC
NA	TRBJ2-3	NA	TRBV5-1	CASSSGLLGAPEADTQYF	TGCGCCAGCAGCTCCGGCCTACTCGGTGCACCAGAGGCAGATACGCAGTATTTT
NA	TRBJ2-1	NA	TRBV9	CASSVGQSRSEQFF	TGTGCCAGCAGCGTAGGGCAGAGCCGGTCTGAGCAGTTCTTC
NA	TRBJ2-5	TRBD2	TRBV20-1	CSARGRASGGIEQYF	TGCAGTGCTAGAGGCCGGGCTAGCGGGGGTATAGAGCAGTACTTC
NA	TRBJ2-7	TRBD2	TRBV27	CASSVGGGNYEQYF	TGTGCCAGCAGTGTGGGGGGGGGTAACTACGAGCAGTACTTC
once	TRBJ2-1	NA	TRBV7-9	CASSLWGIEQFF	TGTGCCAGCAGCTTATGGGGAATAGAGCAGTTCTTC
NA	TRBJ2-2	NA	TRBV12-3/TRBV12-4	CASIRVVGTGELFF	TGTGCCAGCATCCGGGTGGTCGGCACCGGGGAGCTGTTTTTT
NA	TRBJ1-1	NA	TRBV9	CASSVYISGGLNEAFF	TGTGCCAGCAGCGTTTACATAAGTGGGGGGCTGAATGAAGCTTTCTTT
once	TRBJ2-1	NA	TRBV18	CASSPPSTNEQFF	TGTGCCAGCTCACCACCTTCCACCAATGAGCAGTTCTTC
once	TRBJ2-5	NA	TRBV27	CASSQSSYNEQYF	TGTGCCAGCAGTCAGAGCTCCTACAATGAGCAGTACTTC
once	TRBJ2-7	NA	TRBV7-9	CASSPGPGSEQYF	TGTGCCAGCAGCCCCGGTCCGGGTTCCGAGCAGTACTTC
few	TRBJ2-1	NA	TRBV29-1	CSVGTEIYNEQFF	TGCAGCGTTGGGACCGAAATTTACAATGAGCAGTTCTTC
NA	TRBJ2-5	NA	TRBV5-1	CASSYRQPSQETQYF	TGCGCCAGCAGTTACCGACAGCCTAGTCAAGAGACCCAGTACTTC
NA	TRBJ1-2	NA	TRBV15	CATSPDRDAGGYTF	TGTGCCACCAGCCCCGACAGAGATGCGGGTGGATACACCTTC
NA	TRBJ1-1	NA	TRBV6-6	CASRRGGSNTEAFF	TGTGCCAGCAGGAGGGGGGGCTCGAACACTGAAGCTTTCTTT
NA	TRBJ2-2	TRBD1	TRBV4-3	CASSLRPPGTGGHGAGELFF	TGCGCCAGCAGCCTTAGACCGCCCGGGACAGGGGGCCATGGGGCCGGGGAGCTGTTTTTT
NA	TRBJ2-4	TRBD1	TRBV28	CASSPLWGQLNIQYF	TGTGCCAGCAGCCCCCTGTGGGGACAGTTAAACATTCAGTACTTC
few	TRBJ2-3	TRBD2	TRBV15	CATSARLAASTDTQYF	TGTGCCACCAGCGCTCGACTAGCGGCTAGCACAGATACGCAGTATTTT
NA	TRBJ2-5	NA	TRBV10-1	CASSEGVKETQYF	TGCGCCAGCAGTGAGGGCGTGAAGGAGACCCAGTACTTC
few	TRBJ2-7	TRBD1	TRBV7-9	CASSRAGTDIYEQYF	TGTGCCAGCAGCCGGGCCGGGACAGATATCTACGAGCAGTACTTC
NA	TRBJ2-7	NA	TRBV20-1	CSALLQASSYNEQYF	TGCAGTGCGTTGTTGCAGGCTAGCTCCTACAATGAGCAGTACTTC
many	TRBJ2-1	NA	TRBV7-2	CASSSRGSYNEQFF	TGTGCCAGCAGTTCGCGGGGCTCCTACAATGAGCAGTTCTTC
few	TRBJ1-2	NA	TRBV6-5	CASSYDLANYGYTF	TGTGCCAGCAGTTATGATTTGGCAAACTATGGCTACACCTTC
few	TRBJ1-2	NA	TRBV5-1	CASSLSRVANYGYTF	TGCGCCAGCAGCTTATCAAGGGTAGCTAACTATGGCTACACCTTC
once	TRBJ1-6	TRBD1	TRBV7-2	CASSLAGGQGVSNSPLHF	TGTGCCAGCAGCTTAGCCGGGGGGCAGGGGGTAAGTAATTCACCCCTCCACTTT
few	TRBJ2-6	NA	TRBV4-3	CASSQGLRGSGANVLTF	TGCGCCAGCAGCCAAGGTCTGAGGGGTTCTGGGGCCAACGTCCTGACTTTC
NA	TRBJ2-1	NA	TRBV29-1	CSVEVFRDNEQFF	TGCAGCGTTGAAGTCTTCCGGGACAATGAGCAGTTCTTC
NA	TRBJ1-1	TRBD1	TRBV20-1	CSASPGQKNTEAFF	TGCAGTGCTAGCCCGGGACAGAAAAACACTGAAGCTTTCTTT
NA	TRBJ2-7	TRBD1	TRBV5-1	CASSGSLFRDSSYEQYF	TGCGCCAGCAGCGGGTCTCTTTTCCGGGACAGCTCCTACGAGCAGTACTTC
NA	TRBJ2-1	NA	TRBV20-1	CSARRPWSGSNEQFF	TGCAGTGCTAGACGCCCCTGGAGCGGCAGCAATGAGCAGTTCTTC
NA	TRBJ2-1	TRBD2	TRBV20-1	CSAPRGGDSSYNEQFF	TGCAGTGCTCCCCGTGGGGGGGATAGCTCCTACAATGAGCAGTTCTTC
NA	TRBJ2-3	NA	TRBV9	CASTGSRGVPDTQYF	TGTGCCAGCACCGGGTCGCGCGGGGTGCCAGATACGCAGTATTTT
NA	TRBJ1-2	NA	TRBV6-5	CASSYHSLDPWGYTF	TGTGCCAGCAGTTACCATTCACTAGACCCGTGGGGCTACACCTTC
NA	TRBJ2-5	TRBD2	TRBV7-2	CASRLTSGRQETQYF	TGTGCCAGCAGACTTACGTCCGGGAGGCAAGAGACCCAGTACTTC
NA	TRBJ2-5	NA	TRBV4-2	CASSQDFGARETQYF	TGTGCCAGCAGCCAAGATTTCGGGGCCCGGGAGACCCAGTACTTC
few	TRBJ2-7	TRBD2	TRBV28	CASTQTGGDEQYF	TGTGCCAGCACTCAGACGGGGGGGGACGAGCAGTACTTC
few	TRBJ2-7	NA	TRBV6-5	CASKRDTSSYEQYF	TGTGCCAGCAAAAGGGACACTAGCTCCTACGAGCAGTACTTC
NA	TRBJ2-7	NA	TRBV6-5	CASSSSTGKSEQYF	TGTGCCAGCAGTTCCTCAACAGGGAAAAGCGAGCAGTACTTC
NA	TRBJ2-7	NA	TRBV24-1	CATSQGGATGDEQYF	TGTGCCACCAGTCAGGGGGGCGCAACAGGAGACGAGCAGTACTTC
NA	TRBJ2-4	NA	TRBV20-1	CSASSRASSSSYAKNIQYF	TGCAGTGCTAGCTCAAGGGCTAGCTCGTCAAGTTATGCCAAAAACATTCAGTACTTC
NA	TRBJ2-7	NA	TRBV7-9	CASSFLSTSASSYEQYF	TGTGCCAGCAGCTTTCTCAGTACCTCTGCGAGCTCCTACGAGCAGTACTTC
NA	TRBJ1-2	TRBD1	TRBV7-2	CASSPESRTGGRGYTF	TGTGCCAGCAGCCCCGAATCCAGGACAGGGGGCCGTGGCTACACCTTC
few	TRBJ2-5	NA	TRBV7-2	CASSLILALGETQYF	TGTGCCAGCAGCTTAATCTTGGCCCTCGGCGAGACCCAGTACTTC